Included here is one TCR beta chain sequence, with context. This sample is drawn from a study of T cell changes during pregnancy in multiple sclerosis. Assay used: immunoSEQ multiplex PCR; TCRdb lists only in-frame clones, some missing. The table lists tens of thousands of clones, nearly 95% of them singletons. The receptor was derived from a female donor with multiple sclerosis, enrolled in a pregnancy study. The sample in question was CD4+ T cells from peripheral blood mononuclear cells, obtained in the third trimester of pregnancy.

In DNA form, the CDR3 reads TGTGCCAGCAGCTCAACCTCATCGGGAAGCTCCTACAATGAGCAGTTCTTC. Translation: CASSSTSSGSSYNEQFF. The chain is built from TRBV7-9 and TRBJ2-1, with TRBD2 as a possible D gene (5 bases). The germline gives CDR1 SEHNR, CDR2 FQNEAQ (reference sequence). This CDR3 contains 17 residues. V lost 4 bases, J lost 0 bases, and 16 bases lay in between.